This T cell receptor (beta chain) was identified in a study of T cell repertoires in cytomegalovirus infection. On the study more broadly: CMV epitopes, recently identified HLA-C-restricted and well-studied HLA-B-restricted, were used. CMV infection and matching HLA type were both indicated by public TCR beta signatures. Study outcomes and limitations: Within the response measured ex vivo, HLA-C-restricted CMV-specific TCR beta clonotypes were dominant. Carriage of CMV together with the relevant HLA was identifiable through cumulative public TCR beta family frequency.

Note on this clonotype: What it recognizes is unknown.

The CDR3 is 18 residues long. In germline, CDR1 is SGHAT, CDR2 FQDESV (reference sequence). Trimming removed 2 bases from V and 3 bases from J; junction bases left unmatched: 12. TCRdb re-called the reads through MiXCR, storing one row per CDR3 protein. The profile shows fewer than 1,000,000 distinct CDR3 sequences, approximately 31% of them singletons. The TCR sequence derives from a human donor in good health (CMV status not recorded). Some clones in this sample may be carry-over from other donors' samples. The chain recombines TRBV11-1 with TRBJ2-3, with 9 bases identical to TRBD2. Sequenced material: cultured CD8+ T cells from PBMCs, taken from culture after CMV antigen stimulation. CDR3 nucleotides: TGTGCCAGCAGCTTAAGGGGTAGGGCTAGCGGGATGACAGATACGCAGTATTTT. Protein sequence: CASSLRGRASGMTDTQYF.